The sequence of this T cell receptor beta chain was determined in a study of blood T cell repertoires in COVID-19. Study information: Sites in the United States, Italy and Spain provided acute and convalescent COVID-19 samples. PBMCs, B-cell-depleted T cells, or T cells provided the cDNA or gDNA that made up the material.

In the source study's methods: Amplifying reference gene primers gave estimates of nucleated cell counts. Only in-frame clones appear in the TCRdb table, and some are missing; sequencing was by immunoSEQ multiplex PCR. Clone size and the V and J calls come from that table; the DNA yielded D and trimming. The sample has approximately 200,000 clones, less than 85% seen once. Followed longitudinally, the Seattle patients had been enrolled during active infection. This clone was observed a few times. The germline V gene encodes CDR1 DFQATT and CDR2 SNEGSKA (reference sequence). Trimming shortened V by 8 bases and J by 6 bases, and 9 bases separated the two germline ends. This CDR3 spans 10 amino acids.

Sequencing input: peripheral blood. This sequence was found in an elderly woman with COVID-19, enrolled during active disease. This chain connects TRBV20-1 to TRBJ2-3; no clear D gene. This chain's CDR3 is CSHLSDTQYF. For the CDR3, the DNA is TGCAGTCACCTAAGCGATACGCAGTATTTT.